One and the same sample provided the 9 T cell receptor beta chains below, sequenced in a study of PD-1 blockade in classical Hodgkin lymphoma. Specified time point: cycle 4 day 1 (C4D1), after 5 to 7 weeks of nivolumab. Relapses following autologous stem cell transplantation were seen in all patients, with brentuximab vedotin exposure varying. Libraries were prepared by immunoSEQ multiplex PCR; TCRdb keeps only in-frame clonotypes and omits some of them. The data contain 41,000 or so clones, approximately 70% of them singletons. The sample here was peripheral blood mononuclear cells (PBMCs), taken before the fourth cycle of nivolumab. These receptors all come from a human donor with classical Hodgkin lymphoma.

The rearrangement uses TRBV19 and TRBJ1-1, with TRBD1 matching over 7 bases. The CDR3 is 16 amino acids. Germline V lookup: CDR1 LNHDA, CDR2 SQIVND (reference sequence). V dropped 6 bases and J dropped 1; count of bases not matched to a gene: 11. The DNA for the CDR3 is TGTGCCAGTAGCGAAAACGCCGGGACAGAGAACACTGAAGCTTTCTTT. Translating gives CASSENAGTENTEAFF.

The chain recombines TRBV7-9 with TRBJ2-7, with a possible D match to TRBD2 (6 bases). CDR1 and CDR2 (germline): SEHNR, FQNEAQ (reference sequence). The CDR3 has 13 amino acids. The V end was cut by 8 bases, the J end by 1 base, with 12 bases between. Here the CDR3 reads CASEGGLSYEQYF. In DNA, the CDR3 is TGTGCCAGCGAGGGAGGCCTATCCTACGAGCAGTACTTC.

The genes are TRBV6-1 and TRBJ1-5; 9 bases line up with TRBD1. The germline V gene encodes CDR1 MNHNS and CDR2 SASEGT. After removal of 1 base from V and 6 bases from J, the junction contained 4 bases not matched to a gene. The CDR3 runs to 15 residues. CDR3 coding DNA: TGTGCCAGCAGTGAAGGGGGACAGGGCAGTCAGCCCCAGCATTTT. Protein sequence: CASSEGGQGSQPQHF.

J is TRBJ1-2 and V is TRBV6-6; D gene ambiguous. The germline gives CDR1 MNHNY, CDR2 SVGAGI (reference sequence). The CDR3 length is 13 residues. The V gene lost 5 bases and the J gene lost 4 bases, with 11 bases spanning the gap. The CDR3 spells CASSPGPRYGYTF. The CDR3, as DNA: TGTGCCAGCAGTCCTGGACCGCGCTATGGCTACACCTTC.

The genes are TRBV6-1 and TRBJ1-6, with unresolved D. There are 10 residues in the CDR3. Trimming cost V 10 bases and J 10 bases, with 8 bases left between them. Germline CDR1 reads MNHNS; CDR2 reads SASEGT. This CDR3 reads CATSGSPLHF. Written as DNA, the CDR3 is TGTGCCACTTCTGGGTCACCCCTCCACTTT.

This clone has a handful of counts. This sequence joins TRBV6-6 and TRBJ1-2, with unresolved D. This CDR3 has 12 amino acids. V lost 8 bases and J lost 8, with 15 bases in between. Germline V gene data show CDR1 as MNHNY and CDR2 as SVGAGI (reference sequence). The CDR3 sequence is CASGGPIHGYTF. CDR3 sequence (DNA): TGTGCCAGCGGAGGACCCATTCACGGCTACACCTTC.

CDR3 residues: CASRGQGGSNTEAFF. The CDR3 nucleotides are TGTGCCAGCAGAGGACAGGGGGGTTCGAACACTGAAGCTTTCTTT. V gene TRBV27 combines with J gene TRBJ1-1; TRBD1 agrees at 10 bases. The germline V gene encodes CDR1 MNHEY and CDR2 SMNVEV (reference sequence). With 6 bases clipped from V and 1 base from J, the junction kept 5 bases outside the gene matches. The CDR3 sequence is 15 residues long.

This clone showed up just a few times. The rearrangement uses TRBV30 and TRBJ1-3, with D maybe TRBD1 (6 bases). The germline gives CDR1 GTSNPN, CDR2 SVGIG (reference sequence). Trimming shortened V by 4 bases and J by 2 bases, and 6 bases separated the two germline ends. The CDR3 is made up of 12 amino acids. CDR3 residues: CAWNRAGNTIYF. In nucleotides, the CDR3 is TGTGCCTGGAACAGGGCTGGAAACACCATATATTTT. Looking up the rest from reference TRBV30 and TRBJ1-3 gives the full variable domain: SQTIHQWPATLVQPVGSPLSLECTVEGTSNPNLYWYRQAAGRGLQLLFYSVGIGQISSEVPQNLSASRPQDRQFILSSKKLLLSDSGFYLCAWNRAGNTIYFGEGSWLTVV.

This clone was seen only a few times. The rearrangement uses TRBV7-9 and TRBJ2-1; 8 bases line up with TRBD1. The J segment lost 4 bases and the V segment lost 5 bases, leaving 13 bases of the junction unmatched. Germline loops: CDR1 SEHNR, CDR2 FQNEAQ (reference sequence). This CDR3 is 17 amino acids long. As DNA, the CDR3 is TGTGCCAGCAGCCCCCCCGGGACAGGACTCTCTTACAATGAGCAGTTCTTC. As protein: CASSPPGTGLSYNEQFF.